The 23 T cell receptor beta chains given below trace back to one sample, sequenced in a study of blood T cell repertoires in COVID-19. Method: immunoSEQ multiplex PCR; TCRdb's copy keeps in-frame clones and lacks some. The data contain over 200,000 clones, around 84% of them seen just once; the ten biggest clones take up about 6%. Sequenced sample: peripheral blood. The receptors were sampled from an older man with acute or convalescent COVID-19.

The chain combines TRBV27 with TRBJ1-2, with TRBD1 matching over 11 bases. CDR1 and CDR2 from the germline V gene are MNHEY and SMNVEV (reference sequence). V dropped 6 bases and J dropped 7; count of bases not matched to a gene: 10. CDR3 length: 15 amino acids. CDR3 in DNA: TGTGCCAGCAGCCGAGGACAGGGGGCATCCTTTGGCTACACCTTC. This sequence encodes CASSRGQGASFGYTF.

The CDR3 DNA reads TGTGCCATCAGGGGGACAGGGGTTCGGTCACCCCTCCACTTT. This gives the protein CAIRGTGVRSPLHF. This chain connects TRBV10-3 to TRBJ1-6; 10 nucleotides align to TRBD1. CDR1 and CDR2 from the germline V gene are ENHRY and SYGVKD. Losses at the gene ends were 6 bases for V and 10 bases for J; bases not matched to a gene: 6. The CDR3 totals 14 residues.

The rearrangement joins TRBV28 to TRBJ2-7; 7 bases line up with TRBD1. This CDR3 comprises 12 residues. Germline V lookup: CDR1 MDHEN, CDR2 SYDVKM. The trim removed 6 bases at V and 4 bases at J, leaving 3 bases unmatched. The CDR3 here is CASSDRVYEQYF. DNA of the CDR3: TGTGCCAGCAGCGACAGGGTTTACGAGCAGTACTTC.

J is TRBJ1-3 and V is TRBV7-2; D not certain. The CDR3 sequence is 16 residues long. Germline CDR1 and CDR2: SGHTA and FQGNSA. V lost 1 base and J 2 bases, leaving 12 bases between the germline ends. The CDR3 coding sequence is TGTGCCAGCAGCTTAGGGACTGGACTGACTGGAAACACCATATATTTT. Encoded protein: CASSLGTGLTGNTIYF.

The rearrangement uses TRBV14 and TRBJ2-2; the D is unclear. With 0 bases removed from V and 5 bases from J, the gap between germline ends came to 10 bases. From germline, CDR1 is SGHDN and CDR2 FVKESK. The CDR3 runs 15 residues. In DNA, the CDR3 is TGTGCCAGCAGCCAAGATCGACTCAGAACCGGGGAGCTGTTTTTT. The encoded protein is CASSQDRLRTGELFF.

The V and J genes are TRBV15 and TRBJ1-5, with a tentative D call TRBD1 (6 bases). This CDR3 comprises 15 residues. V lost 4 bases and J 2 bases, leaving 12 bases between the germline ends. Per germline, CDR1 LNHNV and CDR2 YYDKDF (reference sequence). The CDR3 here is CATSTYRAGNQPQHF. As DNA, the CDR3 is TGTGCCACCAGCACTTACAGGGCAGGCAATCAGCCCCAGCATTTT.

There are a few counts of this clone. The genes are TRBV19 and TRBJ2-2, with TRBD2 as a possible D gene (7 bases). The CDR3 totals 14 residues. V shed 3 bases and J shed 7 bases, with 12 bases lying between them. Looked up from germline, CDR1 is LNHDA and CDR2 is SQIVND (reference sequence). In DNA, the CDR3 is TGTGCCAGTAGTATTGGGGGAGGGGGCGGGGAGCTGTTTTTT. It encodes CASSIGGGGGELFF.

The chain recombines TRBV3-1 (or the pseudogene TRBV3-2) with TRBJ1-2; D gene ambiguous. V was clipped by 1 base and J by 6 bases, with 15 bases between them. There are 15 residues in the CDR3. Germline V gene data show CDR1 as LGHDT and CDR2 as YNNKEL (reference sequence). The CDR3 DNA reads as TGTGCCAGCAGCCAAGGCGGCCGACTATCGGATGGCTACACCTTC. This codes for CASSQGGRLSDGYTF.

The genes are TRBV19 and TRBJ2-5, with D possibly matching TRBD2 (6 bases). CDR1 is LNHDA and CDR2 is SQIVND in the germline V gene (reference sequence). This CDR3 has 16 amino acids. Trimming removed 0 bases at V and 4 bases at J, with 15 bases between. The CDR3 nucleotides are TGTGCCAGTAGTATAGATCATCGCGGGATGGTAGAGACCCAGTACTTC. It encodes CASSIDHRGMVETQYF.

The CDR3 is CASSHSSSGSRGTQYF. In nucleotides, the CDR3 is TGTGCCAGCAGCCATAGCTCTAGCGGGAGTCGAGGTACGCAGTATTTT. V and J are TRBV3-1 (or the pseudogene TRBV3-2) and TRBJ2-3, with TRBD2 identical over 10 bases. The germline V gene has CDR1 LGHDT and CDR2 YNNKEL (reference sequence). The CDR3 loop spans 16 amino acids. Trimming at V came to 3 bases and at J to 8 bases, leaving 11 bases not matched to a gene.

This clone was found once. V and J are TRBV6-5 and TRBJ1-1; a possible D gene is TRBD1 (5 bases). The V gene lost 8 bases and the J gene lost 1 base, with 17 bases spanning the gap. There are 15 residues in the CDR3. Germline-derived CDR1 and CDR2 are MNHEY and SVGAGI. CDR3 nucleotide sequence: TGTGCCAGCCGGGGAGGAAAGACAGCGAACACTGAAGCTTTCTTT. Its translation: CASRGGKTANTEAFF.

The chain combines TRBV5-1 with TRBJ1-1; TRBD1 matches at 7 bases. CDR1 is SGHRS, CDR2 YFSETQ, per germline. The junction had 4 bases not matched to a gene; V was cut back by 4 bases and J by 1 base. CDR3 size: 14 residues. For the CDR3, the DNA is TGCGCCAGCAGCGATCGACAGGGGAACACTGAAGCTTTCTTT. As protein: CASSDRQGNTEAFF.

The chain couples TRBV11-2 to TRBJ1-2; D is perhaps TRBD1 (5 bases). Trimming removed 5 bases from V and 5 bases from J, with 9 bases in between. Germline lookup yields CDR1 SGHAT and CDR2 FQNNGV. This CDR3 has 12 amino acids. CDR3 amino acids: CASSEAGYGYTF. The DNA for the CDR3 is TGTGCCAGCAGCGAAGCAGGGTATGGCTACACCTTC.

This clone was picked up one time. V and J are TRBV4-1 and TRBJ1-3, with 7 bases matching TRBD1. V was clipped by 4 bases and J by 0 bases; unmatched bases: 9. Germline V gene data show CDR1 as MGHRA and CDR2 as YSYEKL. The CDR3 has 17 residues. For the CDR3, the DNA is TGCGCCAGCAGCCGGACAGGCGACAACCTCTCTGGAAACACCATATATTTT. Residues: CASSRTGDNLSGNTIYF.

The rearrangement uses TRBV12-3 or TRBV12-4 and TRBJ1-1; 8 bases fit TRBD1. V gave up 6 bases and J gave up 3 bases; unmatched junction bases: 3. The CDR3 is 13 amino acids. CDR3 residues: CASRSGGHTEAFF. Written as DNA, the CDR3 is TGTGCCAGCAGATCAGGGGGCCACACTGAAGCTTTCTTT.

The chain links TRBV28 to TRBJ2-1, with 7 bases that match TRBD1. In germline, CDR1 is MDHEN, CDR2 SYDVKM. Trimming cost V 4 bases and J 12 bases; bases outside gene matches: 6. This CDR3 has 12 residues. CDR3 sequence reads: CASSYATGRQFF. The DNA for the CDR3 is TGTGCCAGCAGTTACGCGACAGGGCGGCAGTTCTTC.

This clone was seen only once. This chain links TRBV24-1 with TRBJ2-4, with a possible D match to TRBD2 (7 bases). The CDR3 runs to 9 residues. Per germline, CDR1 KGHDR and CDR2 SFDVKD. Trimming cost V 6 bases and J 16 bases, with 9 bases left between them. CDR3: CATSRGGYF. The CDR3 nucleotides read TGTGCCACCAGTAGGGGGGGCTACTTC.

The chain recombines TRBV9 with TRBJ2-6; D gene uncertain. Trimming removed 0 bases at V and 4 bases at J, with 8 bases between. Germline V gene data show CDR1 as SGDLS and CDR2 as YYNGEE. This CDR3 region has 15 residues. The CDR3 DNA is TGTGCCAGCAGCGTAGGACCGGAGGGGGCCAACGTCCTGACTTTC. It encodes CASSVGPEGANVLTF.

The chain employs TRBV19 and TRBJ1-1; 8 positions match TRBD1. V trimming: 8 bases; J trimming: 3 bases; junction bases outside the gene matches: 17. The CDR3 runs to 17 residues. In germline, CDR1 is LNHDA, CDR2 SQIVND (reference sequence). The CDR3 coding sequence is TGTGCCAGTTCCCCATTTGGACAGGGAGGTTTTTACACTGAAGCTTTCTTT. Residues: CASSPFGQGGFYTEAFF.

The chain employs TRBV27 and TRBJ2-7; 10 bases are shared with TRBD2. CDR1 and CDR2 from the germline V gene are MNHEY and SMNVEV (reference sequence). This CDR3 spans 14 amino acids. V was pared by 6 bases and J by 1 base, with 3 bases of the junction left unmatched. CDR3 in DNA: TGTGCCAGCAGGGGAGCGGGAGGGTCCTACGAGCAGTACTTC. It translates to CASRGAGGSYEQYF.

The V gene is TRBV3-1 (or the pseudogene TRBV3-2), the J gene TRBJ2-6; D is ambiguous. Trimming removed 4 bases at V and 4 bases at J, with 14 bases between. The CDR3 contains 16 residues. CDR1 is LGHDT and CDR2 is YNNKEL in the germline V gene (reference sequence). CDR3 sequence (DNA): TGTGCCAGCAGCCCGCGTATGATAGCCGGGGCCAACGTCCTGACTTTC. Its protein product is CASSPRMIAGANVLTF.

The chain links TRBV18 to TRBJ2-2; 11 positions match TRBD2. With V trimmed by 4 bases and J by 7 bases, 5 bases remained unmatched. This CDR3 region has 15 residues. CDR1 is KGHSH, CDR2 LQKENI, per germline. The CDR3 bases are TGTGCCAGCTCACTTACTAGCGGGAGTGTCGGGGAGCTGTTTTTT. The encoded protein is CASSLTSGSVGELFF.

The chain is built from TRBV11-3 and TRBJ2-3; no clear D. V was clipped by 1 base and J by 1 base, with 9 bases between them. The CDR3 length is 15 residues. CDR1 is SGHNT and CDR2 is YENEEA in the germline V gene. The CDR3 bases are TGTGCCAGCAGCTTAGGCCCCTCGGGCACAGATACGCAGTATTTT. It yields the protein CASSLGPSGTDTQYF.